One sample yielded the 25 T cell receptor beta chains listed below, sequenced in a study of spatial heterogeneity in lung cancer. Regarding time point: sample taken at primary tumor resection. Without sorting, whole RNA was sequenced from tumor, nontumor lung or frozen PBMC. TCRdb re-called the 5' RACE reads through MiXCR, storing one row per CDR3 protein. The sample includes under 100,000 distinct CDR3 sequences, around 9% of them seen just once. Source: PBMCs, taken at surgery. Receptors originate from a male donor with early-stage non-small cell lung cancer.

This clonotype was observed at least ten times. The V and J genes are TRBV7-9 and TRBJ2-1; D may be TRBD1 (5 bases). The CDR3 is 13 amino acids. Germline V CDR1 and CDR2: SEHNR, FQNEAQ (reference sequence). Trimming stripped 4 bases from V and 9 bases from J, with 13 bases between. CDR3 DNA sequence: TGTGCCAGCAGCTCCGACAGCCGTGGTGAGCAGTTCTTC. It is translated as CASSSDSRGEQFF.

The rearrangement joins TRBV2 to TRBJ2-1; 7 nucleotides align to TRBD2. V lost 3 bases, J lost 3 bases, and 5 bases stayed unmatched. The CDR3 has 15 residues. Germline V gene data show CDR1 as SNHLY and CDR2 as FYNNEI. CDR3 amino acids: CASSDGGRVYNEQFF. For the CDR3, the DNA is TGTGCCAGCAGTGATGGCGGGAGAGTCTACAATGAGCAGTTCTTC. Variable domain in full (rest from reference TRBV2 and TRBJ2-1): EPEVTQTPSHQVTQMGQEVILRCVPISNHLYFYWYRQILGQKVEFLVSFYNNEISEKSEIFDDQFSVERPDGSNFTLKIRSTKLEDSAMYFCASSDGGRVYNEQFFGPGTRLTVL.

This clonotype was seen at least ten times. The J gene is TRBJ2-1, the V gene TRBV19; 16 nucleotides align to TRBD2. The V segment lost 7 bases and the J segment 9 bases; nucleotides outside the gene matches: 9. The CDR3 covers 16 residues. Per germline, CDR1 LNHDA and CDR2 SQIVND (reference sequence). The CDR3 DNA sequence: TGTGCCAGTACCCAGCCGGGACTAGCGGGAGGGGGTGAGCAGTTCTTC. Encoded protein: CASTQPGLAGGGEQFF.

This clonotype was counted only a few times. This rearrangement joins TRBV7-2 to TRBJ2-3, with TRBD1 identical over 11 bases. In germline, CDR1 is SGHTA, CDR2 FQGNSA. V trimming: 1 base; J trimming: 8 bases; junction bases outside the gene matches: 23. The CDR3 has 21 amino acids. CDR3 coding DNA: TGTGCCAGCAGCTTAGTCGGGACAGGGGGTCTAGCGGGCCCTACGCGGGGTACGCAGTATTTT. Translating it yields CASSLVGTGGLAGPTRGTQYF.

This clonotype was found once. This may stem from a read error, because a much larger clone lies one nucleotide away. This chain connects TRBV24-1 to TRBJ2-5; 8 bases agree with TRBD2. Per the germline V gene, CDR1 is KGHDR and CDR2 is SFDVKD. The CDR3 spans 14 residues. The ends lost 9 bases at V and 5 bases at J; junction bases unmatched: 10. CDR3 region: CATRASGSGETQYF. The CDR3 DNA sequence: TGTGCCACCCGGGCTAGCGGGTCAGGGGAGACCCAGTACTTC.

This clonotype came up many times. This chain uses TRBV6-2 or TRBV6-3 with TRBJ2-7; 10 bases align to TRBD1. CDR1 is MNHEY and CDR2 is SVGEGT in the germline V gene. The CDR3 spans 15 residues. V dropped 7 bases and J dropped 3; count of bases not matched to a gene: 9. CDR3 protein: CASTPGQGLNYEQYF. CDR3 sequence (DNA): TGTGCCAGCACCCCGGGACAGGGGCTAAACTACGAGCAGTACTTC.

At least ten counts were recorded for this clonotype. The rearrangement links TRBV2 to TRBJ1-5; no definite D call. Between the trimmed V and J ends, which lost 4 bases and 4 bases, there was a span of 8 bases. Germline CDR1 is SNHLY and CDR2 is FYNNEI. The CDR3 spans 13 residues. CDR3 sequence: CASSVAENQPQHF. CDR3 sequence (DNA): TGTGCCAGCAGTGTCGCAGAGAATCAGCCCCAGCATTTT.

The table lists this clonotype with a few counts. This chain joins TRBV25-1 and TRBJ1-1; possibly TRBD1 for D (5 bases). The V and J ends lost 1 base and 8 bases respectively, with 14 bases between them. From germline, CDR1 is MGHDK and CDR2 SYGVNS. CDR3 length: 14 amino acids. The CDR3, as DNA: TGTGCCAGCAGTGAATGGGACTCCGGGGTCGAAGCTTTCTTT. Protein product: CASSEWDSGVEAFF. The full variable domain, completed using reference TRBV25-1 and TRBJ1-1, is EADIYQTPRYLVIGTGKKITLECSQTMGHDKMYWYQQDPGMELHLIHYSYGVNSTEKGDLSSESTVSRIRTEHFPLTLESARPSHTSQYLCASSEWDSGVEAFFGQGTRLTVV.

At least ten counts were recorded for this clonotype. V usage is TRBV7-2 and J usage is TRBJ2-5; possible D gene TRBD2, 5 bases. The germline gives CDR1 SGHTA, CDR2 FQGNSA. Trimming took 2 bases from V and 3 from J, leaving 13 bases between them. This CDR3 has 15 amino acids. CDR3 nucleotide sequence: TGTGCCAGCAGCTTATTCCGGACTGGGGAAGAGACCCAGTACTTC. It is translated as CASSLFRTGEETQYF.

This clonotype has a handful of counts. V is TRBV5-1 and J is TRBJ2-1; the match to TRBD2 covers 10 bases. CDR1 SGHRS and CDR2 YFSETQ come from the germline V gene. This CDR3 region has 17 residues. V lost 2 bases to trimming and J lost 0 bases; unmatched junction nucleotides: 5. CDR3 DNA: TGCGCCAGCAGCTTAGGGGCTAGCGGGAGCTCCTACAATGAGCAGTTCTTC. Its translation: CASSLGASGSSYNEQFF.

This clonotype was counted at least ten times. The chain carries TRBV29-1 and TRBJ2-3; TRBD1 is a possible D gene (6 bases). Trimming took 4 bases from V and 2 from J, leaving 16 bases between them. Germline V gene lookup returns CDR1 SQVTM and CDR2 ANQGSEA. This CDR3 has 15 amino acids. In DNA, the CDR3 is TGCAGCGTTGGCGGTTCTCGGGACATCACAGATACGCAGTATTTT. As protein: CSVGGSRDITDTQYF.

This clonotype has a handful of counts. The rearrangement uses TRBV7-2 and TRBJ1-5; D possibly corresponds to TRBD1 (6 bases). Per the germline V gene, CDR1 is SGHTA and CDR2 is FQGNSA. This CDR3 region has 14 residues. V was shortened by 5 bases and J by 9 bases, with 17 bases between the two germline ends. The DNA of the CDR3 is TGTGCCAGCAGCCCCACAGGGCGTATGGGGCCCCAGCATTTT. As protein: CASSPTGRMGPQHF.

The V call is TRBV12-3 or TRBV12-4, the J call TRBJ2-1; 10 bases align to TRBD2. The CDR3 runs to 13 residues. J was trimmed by 15 bases and V by 4 bases; bases with no gene match: 9. CDR3 amino acids: CASSSTSGTGRFF. The CDR3 bases are TGTGCCAGCAGTTCTACTAGCGGGACGGGACGGTTCTTC.

The table lists this clonotype with a few counts. This CDR3 is CASSQGPHHEQYF. The CDR3 DNA sequence: TGCGCCAGCAGCCAGGGGCCTCACCACGAGCAGTACTTC. This chain uses TRBV5-1 with TRBJ2-7; a possible D gene is TRBD1 (6 bases). This CDR3 is built from 13 residues. Trimming shortened V by 4 bases and J by 5 bases, and 13 bases separated the two germline ends. Germline V gene lookup returns CDR1 SGHRS and CDR2 YFSETQ.

This clonotype was detected only a few times. V usage is TRBV6-1 and J usage is TRBJ1-5, with D uncertain. This CDR3 comprises 16 residues. V was pared by 1 base and J by 2 bases, with 12 bases between. Germline V gene lookup returns CDR1 MNHNS and CDR2 SASEGT. The CDR3 reads CASSEDGRQGNQPQHF. The CDR3 bases are TGTGCCAGCAGTGAAGACGGAAGGCAGGGCAATCAGCCCCAGCATTTT.

This clonotype was detected only a few times. The chain joins TRBV6-5 to TRBJ2-1; no clear D. The CDR3 has 11 amino acids. The V gene's germline CDR1 is MNHEY and CDR2 SVGAGI. V was cut by 2 bases and J by 13 bases, with 9 bases left in between. In DNA, the CDR3 is TGTGCCAGCAGTTACATGTCTAAACAGTTCTTC. Its translation: CASSYMSKQFF.

This rearrangement joins TRBV28 to TRBJ2-2; weak D call: TRBD1 (5 bases). Germline V gene data show CDR1 as MDHEN and CDR2 as SYDVKM. V lost 2 bases and J 0 bases, leaving 7 bases between the germline ends. This CDR3 comprises 15 residues. CDR3 in DNA: TGTGCCAGCAGTTTACAGGGCACGAACACCGGGGAGCTGTTTTTT. Translated: CASSLQGTNTGELFF.

This clonotype was recorded at least ten times. The chain has TRBV7-9 and TRBJ2-7; tentative D call: TRBD1 (6 bases). V lost 1 base, J lost 0 bases, and 7 bases lay in between. This CDR3 comprises 14 residues. Germline CDR1 SEHNR, CDR2 FQNEAQ (reference sequence). CDR3 region: CASSLGQASYEQYF. CDR3 in DNA: TGTGCCAGCAGCTTAGGACAGGCCTCCTACGAGCAGTACTTC.

The rearrangement uses TRBV10-3 and TRBJ1-5; no firm D call. There are 14 residues in the CDR3. The ends were cut back, 7 bases at V and 0 bases at J, with 10 bases in the middle. Germline CDR1 is ENHRY and CDR2 is SYGVKD. CDR3: CAITGGYSNQPQHF. CDR3 nucleotides: TGTGCCATCACCGGCGGATATAGCAATCAGCCCCAGCATTTT.

This clonotype was found a few times. V gene TRBV7-9 combines with J gene TRBJ1-1, with D perhaps matching TRBD1 (6 bases). There are 13 residues in the CDR3. Germline CDR1 SEHNR, CDR2 FQNEAQ (reference sequence). V was shortened by 3 bases and J by 6 bases, with 11 bases between the two germline ends. The CDR3 nucleotides read TGTGCCAGCAGCTTCTTACAGGGACCTGAAGCTTTCTTT. It translates to CASSFLQGPEAFF.

This clonotype was counted a few times. The rearrangement uses TRBV7-3 and TRBJ1-1; D may be TRBD1 (6 bases). Deletions cut 0 bases from V and 4 bases from J, with 6 bases between. CDR1 SGHTA and CDR2 FQGTGA come from the germline V gene. The CDR3 sequence is 13 residues long. This CDR3 is CASSLTGATEAFF. CDR3 DNA: TGTGCCAGCAGCTTAACGGGGGCCACTGAAGCTTTCTTT.

The chain is built from TRBV9 and TRBJ2-7; TRBD1 agrees at 8 bases. This CDR3 contains 15 residues. In germline, CDR1 is SGDLS, CDR2 YYNGEE. Unmatched junction bases numbered 8, after V lost 0 bases and J lost 6 bases. CDR3 sequence: CASSVDGQGSVEQYF. CDR3 nucleotides: TGTGCCAGCAGCGTAGATGGACAGGGATCGGTCGAGCAGTACTTC.

This clonotype was detected many times. This chain links TRBV19 with TRBJ2-1; 7 bases match TRBD2. Looked up from germline, CDR1 is LNHDA and CDR2 is SQIVND (reference sequence). The trim removed 4 bases at V and 3 bases at J, leaving 6 bases unmatched. The CDR3 totals 15 residues. CDR3 protein: CASSSGSKNYNEQFF. In DNA form, the CDR3 reads TGTGCCAGTAGTAGCGGGAGCAAGAACTACAATGAGCAGTTCTTC.

This clonotype has a handful of counts. J is TRBJ2-5 and V is TRBV28; D tentatively fits TRBD1 or TRBD2 (5 bases each). The length of the CDR3 is 15 residues. Looked up from germline, CDR1 is MDHEN and CDR2 is SYDVKM. Trimming removed 5 bases at V and 4 bases at J, with 17 bases between. CDR3 residues: CASSPRDGFSETQYF. In nucleotides, the CDR3 is TGTGCCAGCAGTCCCCGGGACGGCTTTTCAGAGACCCAGTACTTC. Combining the CDR3 with reference TRBV28 and TRBJ2-5 gives the whole variable domain DVKVTQSSRYLVKRTGEKVFLECVQDMDHENMFWYRQDPGLGLRLIYFSYDVKMKEKGDIPEGYSVSREKKERFSLILESASTNQTSMYLCASSPRDGFSETQYFGPGTRLLVL.

The chain uses TRBV10-3 and TRBJ2-7; 9 nucleotides agree with TRBD1. Trimming removed 10 bases from V and 4 bases from J; junction bases left unmatched: 11. This CDR3 comprises 14 residues. Looked up from germline, CDR1 is ENHRY and CDR2 is SYGVKD. The CDR3 reads CASTRDRDQYEQYF. The CDR3 nucleotides read TGTGCCAGCACCCGGGACAGGGACCAATACGAGCAGTACTTC.